This T cell receptor beta chain was obtained from a study of blood T cell repertoires in COVID-19. For the study at large: From the United States, Italy and Spain came samples of acute and convalescent COVID-19. T cells, B-cell-depleted T cells, or PBMCs supplied cDNA or gDNA.

Trimming removed 5 bases from V and 4 bases from J, with 20 bases in between. Germline lookup yields CDR1 SEHNR and CDR2 FQNEAQ (reference sequence). The CDR3 is made up of 16 amino acids. In the source study's methods: Amplification of reference gene primers was used by the study to estimate nucleated cell counts. TCRdb keeps only in-frame clones here, not all; method: immunoSEQ multiplex PCR. Clone size and the V and J calls come from that table; the DNA yielded D and trimming. This sample carries about 76,000 clones, over 75% of them seen once, and the ten largest clones take roughly 6%. This clone turned up a few times.

Sequencing input: peripheral blood. The sequence was obtained from a man aged 45-65 years with active COVID-19. The chain joins TRBV7-9 to TRBJ1-1; TRBD1 might be the D (5 bases). The CDR3 nucleotides are TGTGCCAGCAGCCAGGACGGGGGAGACGGAGGCACTGAAGCTTTCTTT. Translation: CASSQDGGDGGTEAFF.